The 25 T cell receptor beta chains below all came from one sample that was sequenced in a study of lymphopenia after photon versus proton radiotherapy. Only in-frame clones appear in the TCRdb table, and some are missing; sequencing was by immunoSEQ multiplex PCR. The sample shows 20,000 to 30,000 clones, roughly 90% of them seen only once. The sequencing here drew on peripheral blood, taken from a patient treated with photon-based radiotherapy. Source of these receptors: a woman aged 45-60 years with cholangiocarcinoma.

The CDR3 coding sequence is TGTGCCAGCAGCTCCAGCTTGACAGGGACAGATACGCAGTATTTT. Amino acids: CASSSSLTGTDTQYF. This chain connects TRBV7-2 to TRBJ2-3; TRBD1 matches 7 bases. Germline-derived CDR1 and CDR2 are SGHTA and FQGNSA. Losses at the gene ends were 4 bases for V and 3 bases for J; bases not matched to a gene: 7. The CDR3 is made up of 15 amino acids.

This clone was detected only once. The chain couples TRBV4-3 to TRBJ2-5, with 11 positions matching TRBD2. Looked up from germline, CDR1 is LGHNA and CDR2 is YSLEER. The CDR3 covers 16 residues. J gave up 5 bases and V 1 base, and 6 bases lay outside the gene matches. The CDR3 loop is CASSQGLAGGRETQYF. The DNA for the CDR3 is TGCGCCAGCAGCCAAGGGCTAGCGGGGGGTCGGGAGACCCAGTACTTC.

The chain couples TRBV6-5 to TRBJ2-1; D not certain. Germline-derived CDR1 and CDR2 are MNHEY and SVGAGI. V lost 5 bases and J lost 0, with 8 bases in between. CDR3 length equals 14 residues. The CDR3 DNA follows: TGTGCCAGCAGTGGAAGTTTCTCCTACAATGAGCAGTTCTTC. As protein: CASSGSFSYNEQFF.

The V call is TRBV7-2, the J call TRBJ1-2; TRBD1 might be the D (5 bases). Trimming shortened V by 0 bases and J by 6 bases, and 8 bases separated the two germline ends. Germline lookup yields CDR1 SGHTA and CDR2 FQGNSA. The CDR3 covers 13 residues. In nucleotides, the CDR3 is TGTGCCAGCAGCTTAGCTCAGGGAAATGGCTACACCTTC. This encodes CASSLAQGNGYTF.

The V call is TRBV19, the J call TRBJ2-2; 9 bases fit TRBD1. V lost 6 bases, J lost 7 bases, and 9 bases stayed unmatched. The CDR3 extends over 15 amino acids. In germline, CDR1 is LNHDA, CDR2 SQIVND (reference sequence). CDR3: CASRWEQGAIGELFF. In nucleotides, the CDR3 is TGTGCCAGTAGGTGGGAACAGGGGGCGATCGGGGAGCTGTTTTTT.

CDR3 bases: TGTGCCAGCAGCCCGGGACAGGCAAATTCACCCCTCCACTTT. It codes for CASSPGQANSPLHF. This chain links TRBV5-6 with TRBJ1-6, with TRBD1 matching 8 bases. J was trimmed by 7 bases and V by 4 bases; bases with no gene match: 4. This CDR3 region has 14 residues. In germline, CDR1 is SGHDT, CDR2 YYEEEE.

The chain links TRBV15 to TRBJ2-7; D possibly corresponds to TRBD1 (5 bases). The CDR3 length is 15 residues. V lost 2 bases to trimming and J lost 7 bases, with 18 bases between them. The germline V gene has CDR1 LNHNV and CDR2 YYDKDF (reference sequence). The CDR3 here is CATSRKSPGQGEQYF. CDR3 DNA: TGTGCCACCAGCAGAAAAAGTCCTGGGCAGGGTGAGCAGTACTTC. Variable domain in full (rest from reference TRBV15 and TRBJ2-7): DAMVIQNPRYQVTQFGKPVTLSCSQTLNHNVMYWYQQKSSQAPKLLFHYYDKDFNNEADTPDNFQSRRPNTSFCFLDIRSPGLGDTAMYLCATSRKSPGQGEQYFGPGTRLTVT.

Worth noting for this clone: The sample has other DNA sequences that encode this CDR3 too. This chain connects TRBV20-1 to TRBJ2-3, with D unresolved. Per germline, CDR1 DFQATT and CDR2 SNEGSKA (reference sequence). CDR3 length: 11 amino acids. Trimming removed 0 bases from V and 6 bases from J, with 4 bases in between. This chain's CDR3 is CSARDRDTQYF. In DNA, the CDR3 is TGCAGTGCTAGAGACCGGGATACGCAGTATTTT.

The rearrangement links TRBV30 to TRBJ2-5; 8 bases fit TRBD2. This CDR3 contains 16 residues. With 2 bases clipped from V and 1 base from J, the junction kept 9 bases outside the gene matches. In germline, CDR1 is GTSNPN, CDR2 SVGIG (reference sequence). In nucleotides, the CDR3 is TGTGCCTGGAGTCGGCGGGGGGCCACGCTCCAAGAGACCCAGTACTTC. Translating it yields CAWSRRGATLQETQYF.

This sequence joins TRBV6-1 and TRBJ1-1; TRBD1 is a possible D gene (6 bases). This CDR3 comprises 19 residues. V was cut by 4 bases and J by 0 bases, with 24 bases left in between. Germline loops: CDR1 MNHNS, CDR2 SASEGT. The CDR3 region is CASSVYRVPGSRVNTEAFF. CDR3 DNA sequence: TGTGCCAGCAGTGTCTACAGGGTGCCTGGTTCCCGGGTGAACACTGAAGCTTTCTTT.

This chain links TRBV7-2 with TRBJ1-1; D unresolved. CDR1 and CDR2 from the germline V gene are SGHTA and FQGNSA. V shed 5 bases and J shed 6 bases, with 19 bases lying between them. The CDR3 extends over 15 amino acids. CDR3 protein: CASSLRPTRQAEAFF. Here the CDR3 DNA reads TGTGCCAGCAGCCTTCGACCGACACGGCAAGCTGAAGCTTTCTTT.

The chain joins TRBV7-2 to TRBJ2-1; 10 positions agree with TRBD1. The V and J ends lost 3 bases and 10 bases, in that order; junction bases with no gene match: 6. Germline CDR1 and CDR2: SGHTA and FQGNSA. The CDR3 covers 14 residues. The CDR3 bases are TGTGCCAGCAGCTTGGGACAGGGGAACGACGAGCAGTTCTTC. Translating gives CASSLGQGNDEQFF.

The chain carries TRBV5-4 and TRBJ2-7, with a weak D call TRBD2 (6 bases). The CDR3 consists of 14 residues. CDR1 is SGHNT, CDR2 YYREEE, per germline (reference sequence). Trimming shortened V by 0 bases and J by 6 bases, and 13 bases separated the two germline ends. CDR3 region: CASSLAGRGVEQYF. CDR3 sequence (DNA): TGTGCCAGCAGCTTGGCGGGGCGCGGGGTCGAGCAGTACTTC.

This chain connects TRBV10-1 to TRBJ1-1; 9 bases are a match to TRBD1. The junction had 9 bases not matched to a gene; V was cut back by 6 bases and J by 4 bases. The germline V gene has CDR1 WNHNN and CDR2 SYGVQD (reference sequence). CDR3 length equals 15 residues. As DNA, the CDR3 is TGCGCCAGCAGCCCGGGACAGGGCCGTTTCACTGAAGCTTTCTTT. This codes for CASSPGQGRFTEAFF.

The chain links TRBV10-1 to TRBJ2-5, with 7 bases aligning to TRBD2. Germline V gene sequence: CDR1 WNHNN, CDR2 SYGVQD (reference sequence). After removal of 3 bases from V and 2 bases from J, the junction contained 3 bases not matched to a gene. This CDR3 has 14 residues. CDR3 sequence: CASSDSGGQETQYF. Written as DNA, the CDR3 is TGCGCCAGCAGTGATTCGGGGGGTCAAGAGACCCAGTACTTC.

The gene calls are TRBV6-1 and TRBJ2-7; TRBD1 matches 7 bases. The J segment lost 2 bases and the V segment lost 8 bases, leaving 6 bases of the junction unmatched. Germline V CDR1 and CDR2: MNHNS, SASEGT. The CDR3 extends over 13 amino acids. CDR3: CASEVQGPYEQYF. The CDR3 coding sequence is TGTGCCAGCGAAGTACAGGGGCCCTACGAGCAGTACTTC.

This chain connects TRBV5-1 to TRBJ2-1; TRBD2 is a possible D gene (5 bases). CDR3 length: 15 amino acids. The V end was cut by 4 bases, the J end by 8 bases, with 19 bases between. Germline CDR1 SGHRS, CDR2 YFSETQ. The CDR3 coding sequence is TGCGCCAGCAGCCTGTCTAGCCCGGATAGGGATGAGCAGTTCTTC. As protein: CASSLSSPDRDEQFF.

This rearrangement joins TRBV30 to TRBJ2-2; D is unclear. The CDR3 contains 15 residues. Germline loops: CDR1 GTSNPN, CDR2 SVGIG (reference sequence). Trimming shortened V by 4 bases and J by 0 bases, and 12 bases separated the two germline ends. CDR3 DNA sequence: TGTGCCTGGATTCTTCAGTCTGCGAACACCGGGGAGCTGTTTTTT. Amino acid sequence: CAWILQSANTGELFF.

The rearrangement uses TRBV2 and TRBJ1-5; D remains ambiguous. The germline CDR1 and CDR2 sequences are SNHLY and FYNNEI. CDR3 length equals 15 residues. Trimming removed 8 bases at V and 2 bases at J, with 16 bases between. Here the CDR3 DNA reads TGTGCCAGCGATGTGCAGGCCCTGGGCAATCAGCCCCAGCATTTT. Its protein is CASDVQALGNQPQHF.

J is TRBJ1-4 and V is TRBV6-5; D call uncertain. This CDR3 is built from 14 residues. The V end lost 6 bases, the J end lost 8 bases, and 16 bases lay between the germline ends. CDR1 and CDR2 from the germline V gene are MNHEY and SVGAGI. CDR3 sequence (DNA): TGTGCCAGCAGCCGAGAGGTGTGGGGAGAAAAACTGTTTTTT. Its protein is CASSREVWGEKLFF.

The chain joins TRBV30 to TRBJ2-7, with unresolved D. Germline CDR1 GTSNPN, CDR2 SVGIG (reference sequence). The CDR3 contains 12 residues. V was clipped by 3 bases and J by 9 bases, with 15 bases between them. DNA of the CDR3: TGTGCCTGGAGCTCTACTCCCGGCGGGCAGTACTTC. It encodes CAWSSTPGGQYF.

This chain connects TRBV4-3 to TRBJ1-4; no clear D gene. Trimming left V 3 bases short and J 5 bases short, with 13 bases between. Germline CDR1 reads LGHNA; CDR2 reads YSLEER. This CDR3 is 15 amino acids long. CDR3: CASSQWDGRNEKLFF. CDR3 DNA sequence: TGCGCCAGCAGCCAGTGGGATGGTCGGAATGAAAAACTGTTTTTT.

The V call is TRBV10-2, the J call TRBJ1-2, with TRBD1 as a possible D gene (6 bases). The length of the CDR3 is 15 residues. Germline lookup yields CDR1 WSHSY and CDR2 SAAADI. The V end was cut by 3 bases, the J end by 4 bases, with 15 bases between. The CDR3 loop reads CASSDYGEGGYGYTF. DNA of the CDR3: TGCGCCAGCAGTGACTATGGGGAGGGGGGCTATGGCTACACCTTC.

CDR3: CASSNTPRQDLGQETQYF. The DNA of the CDR3 is TGTGCCAGTAGTAACACCCCGCGACAGGACCTTGGTCAAGAGACCCAGTACTTC. V is TRBV19 and J is TRBJ2-5; D is possibly TRBD1 (6 bases). The length of the CDR3 is 18 residues. The V end was cut by 4 bases, the J end by 2 bases, with 23 bases between. Germline values: CDR1 LNHDA, CDR2 SQIVND (reference sequence). Complete variable domain (other parts from reference TRBV19 and TRBJ2-5): DGGITQSPKYLFRKEGQNVTLSCEQNLNHDAMYWYRQDPGQGLRLIYYSQIVNDFQKGDIAEGYSVSREKKESFPLTVTSAQKNPTAFYLCASSNTPRQDLGQETQYFGPGTRLLVL.

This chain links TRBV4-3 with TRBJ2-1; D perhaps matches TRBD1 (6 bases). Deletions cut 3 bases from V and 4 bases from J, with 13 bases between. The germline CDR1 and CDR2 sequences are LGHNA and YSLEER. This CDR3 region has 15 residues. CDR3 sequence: CASSQTGSGYNEQFF. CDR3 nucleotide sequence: TGCGCCAGCAGCCAGACAGGTTCGGGGTACAATGAGCAGTTCTTC.